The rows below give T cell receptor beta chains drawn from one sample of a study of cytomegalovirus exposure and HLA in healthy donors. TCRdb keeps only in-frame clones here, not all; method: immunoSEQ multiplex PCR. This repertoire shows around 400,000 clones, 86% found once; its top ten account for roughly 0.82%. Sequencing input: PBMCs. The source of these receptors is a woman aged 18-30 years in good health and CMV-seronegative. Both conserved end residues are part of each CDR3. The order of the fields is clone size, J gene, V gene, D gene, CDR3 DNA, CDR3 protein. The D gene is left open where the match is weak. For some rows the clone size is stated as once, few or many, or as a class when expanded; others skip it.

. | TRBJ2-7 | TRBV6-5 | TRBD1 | TGTGCCAGCAGTTCACAGGGGGACGGCTCCTACGAGCAGTACTTC | CASSSQGDGSYEQYF
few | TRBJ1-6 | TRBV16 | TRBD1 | TGTGCCAGCAGCCTCAGGGGGCAGGATTCACCCCTCCACTTT | CASSLRGQDSPLHF
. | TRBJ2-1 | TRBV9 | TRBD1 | TGTGCCAGCAGCGAGGGACAGCTTTACAATGAGCAGTTCTTC | CASSEGQLYNEQFF
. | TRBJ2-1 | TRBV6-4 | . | TGTGCCAGCAGTGATCGGGCGTTCGGGACCTACAATGAGCAGTTCTTC | CASSDRAFGTYNEQFF
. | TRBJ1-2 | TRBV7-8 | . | TGTGCCAGCAGCGTAGTGGGGGGTAGGGGCTATGGCTACACCTTC | CASSVVGGRGYGYTF
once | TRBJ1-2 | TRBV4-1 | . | TGCGCCAGCAGCCAAGGGCAGGGTGATTTGGGGACCTTC | CASSQGQGDLGTF
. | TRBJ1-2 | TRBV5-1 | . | TGCGCCAGCAGCCCAGGTGGAGGGTATGGCTACACCTTC | CASSPGGGYGYTF
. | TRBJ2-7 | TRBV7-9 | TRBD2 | TGTGCCAGCAGCCGCCGACTAGCGGGGGGAGACGAGCAGTACTTC | CASSRRLAGGDEQYF
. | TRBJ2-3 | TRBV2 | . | TGTGCCAGCAGTGTAGTAAGGACAGATAGCACAGATACGCAGTATTTT | CASSVVRTDSTDTQYF
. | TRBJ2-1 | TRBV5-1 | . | TGCGCCAGCAGCTTAGGGGTGGGTAATGAGCAGTTCTTC | CASSLGVGNEQFF
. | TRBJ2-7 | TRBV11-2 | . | TGTGCCAGCAGCTTAGACCGGTCCTACGAGCAGTACTTC | CASSLDRSYEQYF
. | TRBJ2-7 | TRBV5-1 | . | TGCGCCAGCAGCTTTCTAGGGGCTGACGAGCAGTACTTC | CASSFLGADEQYF
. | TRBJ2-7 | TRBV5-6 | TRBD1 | TGTGCCAGCAGCTTGATTGGGACAGGGGTTGAAGAGCAGTACTTC | CASSLIGTGVEEQYF
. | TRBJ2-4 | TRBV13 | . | TGTGCCAGCAGCTTAGTACGCCAGGCCCTCGCCAAAAACATTCAGTACTTC | CASSLVRQALAKNIQYF
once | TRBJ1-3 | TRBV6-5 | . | TGTGCCAGCAGTTCCGTCCTAAGTGGAAACACCATATATTTT | CASSSVLSGNTIYF
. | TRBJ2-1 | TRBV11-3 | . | TGTGCCAGCAGCTTAGAGAACAGGGATCAGGAGCAGTTCTTC | CASSLENRDQEQFF
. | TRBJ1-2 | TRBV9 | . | TGTGCCAGCAGCGTAAGGACTGGGAACTATGGCTACACCTTC | CASSVRTGNYGYTF
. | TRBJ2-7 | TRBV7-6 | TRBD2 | TGTGCCAGCAGCTTGGGCACTAGCGGGAGACCCTACGAGCAGTACTTC | CASSLGTSGRPYEQYF
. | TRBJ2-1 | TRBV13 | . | TGTGCCAGCAGCCGACTGAGCTCCTACAATGAGCAGTTCTTC | CASSRLSSYNEQFF
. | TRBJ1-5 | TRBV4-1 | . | TGCGCCAGCAGCCAAGTGTACGGTTTGGGGGGAAATCAGCCCCAGCATTTT | CASSQVYGLGGNQPQHF
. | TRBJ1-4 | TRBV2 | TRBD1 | TGTGCCTCAGCTGGGGACAGGAGATCGATGTTTTTT | CASAGDRRSMFF
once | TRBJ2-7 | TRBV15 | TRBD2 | TGTGCCACCAGCAGTGGGACTAGCGGGGGACATCCTCTTCGCGAGCAGTACTTC | CATSSGTSGGHPLREQYF
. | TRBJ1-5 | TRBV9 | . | TGTGCCAGCAGCGTATACGGGAATAGCAATCAGCCCCAGCATTTT | CASSVYGNSNQPQHF
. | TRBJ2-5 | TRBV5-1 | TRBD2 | TGCGCCAGCAGCTTGGCCTCCGGGAGGCGGGACCACCAAGAGACCCAGTACTTC | CASSLASGRRDHQETQYF
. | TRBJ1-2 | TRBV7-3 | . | TGTGCCAGCAGCTTAGGCCCGACTAACTATGGCTACACCTTC | CASSLGPTNYGYTF
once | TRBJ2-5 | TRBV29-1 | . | TGCAGCGTTGAAGGAAGGAGGGACCAAGAGACCCAGTACTTC | CSVEGRRDQETQYF
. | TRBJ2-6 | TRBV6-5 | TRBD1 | TGTGCCACTAGGGGGCTCTCTGGGGCCAACGTCCTGACTTTC | CATRGLSGANVLTF
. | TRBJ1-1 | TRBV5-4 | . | TGTGCCAGCAGCTCCTCCCCCCATATAGCTGAAGCTTTCTTT | CASSSSPHIAEAFF
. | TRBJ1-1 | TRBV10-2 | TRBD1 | TGCGCCAGCGGGACAGCTGGGATGAACACTGAAGCTTTCTTT | CASGTAGMNTEAFF
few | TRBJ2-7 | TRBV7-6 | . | TGTGCCAGCAGCTTAGTTGGAGCGAACGAGCAGTACTTC | CASSLVGANEQYF
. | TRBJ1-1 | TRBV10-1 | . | TGCGCCAGCAGCGCCCTCCACGGGGCTGAAGCTTTCTTT | CASSALHGAEAFF
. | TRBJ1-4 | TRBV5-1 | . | TGCGCCAGCAGCTTATCACCAGGGACTAATGAAAAACTGTTTTTT | CASSLSPGTNEKLFF
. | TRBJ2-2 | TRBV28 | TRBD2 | TGTGCCAGCAAACTGGGGGGGGAGCGTCGCGCCGGGGAGCTGTTTTTT | CASKLGGERRAGELFF
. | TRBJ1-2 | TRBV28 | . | TGTGCCAGTCGGTCCCTAAATCGCTATGGCTACACCTTC | CASRSLNRYGYTF
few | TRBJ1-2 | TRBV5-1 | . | TGCGCCAGCAGCTTGGTGGTGGGCGACAGAAACTATGGCTACACCTTC | CASSLVVGDRNYGYTF
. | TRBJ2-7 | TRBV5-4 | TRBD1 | TGTGCCAGCAGCACCCGACAGGGTCCCCACGAGCAGTACTTC | CASSTRQGPHEQYF
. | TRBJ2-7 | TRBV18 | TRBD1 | TGTGCCAGCTCCCCGGATTTCGGGACAGGGATCTACGAGCAGTACTTC | CASSPDFGTGIYEQYF
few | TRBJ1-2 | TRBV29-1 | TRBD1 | TGCAGCGTTATGACAGGGGTAGACTATGGCTACACCTTC | CSVMTGVDYGYTF
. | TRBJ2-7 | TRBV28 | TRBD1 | TGTGCCAGCAGTGGTGACCGGGACAGGAACCCATCCTACGAGCAGTACTTC | CASSGDRDRNPSYEQYF
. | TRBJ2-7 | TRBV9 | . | TGTGCCAGCAGCAAAACACCTTTTTCCTACGAGCAGTACTTC | CASSKTPFSYEQYF
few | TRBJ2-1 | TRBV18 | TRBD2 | TGTGCCAGCTCACCGACACTAGCGGACAATGAGCAGTTCTTC | CASSPTLADNEQFF
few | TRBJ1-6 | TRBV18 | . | TGTGCCAGCTCACCAAATGCGGCTTTAGGACCCCTCCACTTT | CASSPNAALGPLHF
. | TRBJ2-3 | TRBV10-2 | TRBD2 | TGCGCCAGCAGCAAGGGACTAGTGTACACAGATACGCAGTATTTT | CASSKGLVYTDTQYF
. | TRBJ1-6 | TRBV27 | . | TGTGCCAGCAGGCCTTTCGAGGGAATTAATAATTCACCCCTCCACTTT | CASRPFEGINNSPLHF
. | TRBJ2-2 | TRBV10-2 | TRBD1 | TGCGCCAGCAGGGCGGGACAGGGCGAGACCGGGGAGCTGTTTTTT | CASRAGQGETGELFF
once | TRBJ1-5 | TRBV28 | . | TGTGCCAGCAAAGGGGGTTATCAGCCCCAGCATTTT | CASKGGYQPQHF
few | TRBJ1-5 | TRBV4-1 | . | TGCGCCAGCAGCCAAGATGGGGTGGGCAGGGCTCCGACGCCCCAGCATTTT | CASSQDGVGRAPTPQHF
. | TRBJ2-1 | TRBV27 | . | TGTGCCAGCAGTTTATCGAGGTGGGATGAGCAGTTCTTC | CASSLSRWDEQFF
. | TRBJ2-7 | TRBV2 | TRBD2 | TGTGCCAGCAAGAAGGGGTCTAGCGGGGGCTACGAGCAGTACTTC | CASKKGSSGGYEQYF
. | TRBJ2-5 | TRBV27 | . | TGTGCCAGCTCCTACACGGTGGGGCAGACCCAGTACTTC | CASSYTVGQTQYF
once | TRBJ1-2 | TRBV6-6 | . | TGTGCCAGCAGTGGGACGGGGGACTATGGCTACACCTTC | CASSGTGDYGYTF
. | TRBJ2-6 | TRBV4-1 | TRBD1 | TGCGCCAGCAGCCAAGGTCTCCTGGGACAGGGAAGTGGGGCCAACGTCCTGACTTTC | CASSQGLLGQGSGANVLTF